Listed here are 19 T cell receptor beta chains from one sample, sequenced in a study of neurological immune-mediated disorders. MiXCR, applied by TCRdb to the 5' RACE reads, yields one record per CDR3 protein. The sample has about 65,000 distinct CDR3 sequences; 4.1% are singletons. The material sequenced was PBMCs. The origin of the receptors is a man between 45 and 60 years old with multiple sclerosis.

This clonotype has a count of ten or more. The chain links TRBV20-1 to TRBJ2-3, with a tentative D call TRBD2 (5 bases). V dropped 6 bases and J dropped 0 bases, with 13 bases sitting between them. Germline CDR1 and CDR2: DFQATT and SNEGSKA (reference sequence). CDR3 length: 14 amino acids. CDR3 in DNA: TGCAGTGCCCAACGGGGTACTAGCACAGATACGCAGTATTTT. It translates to CSAQRGTSTDTQYF.

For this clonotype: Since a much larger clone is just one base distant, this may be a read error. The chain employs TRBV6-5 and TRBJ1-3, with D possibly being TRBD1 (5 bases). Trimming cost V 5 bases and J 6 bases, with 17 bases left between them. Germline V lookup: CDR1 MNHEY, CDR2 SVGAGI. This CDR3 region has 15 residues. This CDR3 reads CASSRGMGAVNTIYF. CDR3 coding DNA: TGTGCCAGCAGTCGGGGGATGGGTGCTGTAAACACCATATATTTT.

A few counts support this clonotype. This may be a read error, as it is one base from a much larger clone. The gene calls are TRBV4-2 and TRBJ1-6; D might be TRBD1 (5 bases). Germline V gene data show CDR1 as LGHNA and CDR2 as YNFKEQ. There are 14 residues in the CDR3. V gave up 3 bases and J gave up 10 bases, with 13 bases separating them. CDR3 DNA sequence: TGTGCCAGCAGCCAGGGGGGAAAGGGATCACCCCTCCACTTT. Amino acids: CASSQGGKGSPLHF.

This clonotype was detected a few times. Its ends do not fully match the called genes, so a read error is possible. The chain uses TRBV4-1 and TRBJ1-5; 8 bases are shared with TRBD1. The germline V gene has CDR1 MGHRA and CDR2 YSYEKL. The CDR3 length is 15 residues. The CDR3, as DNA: TGCGCCAGCAGCCAAGAAGTGACAGGGGATCAGCCCCAGAATTTT. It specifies CASSQEVTGDQPQNF.

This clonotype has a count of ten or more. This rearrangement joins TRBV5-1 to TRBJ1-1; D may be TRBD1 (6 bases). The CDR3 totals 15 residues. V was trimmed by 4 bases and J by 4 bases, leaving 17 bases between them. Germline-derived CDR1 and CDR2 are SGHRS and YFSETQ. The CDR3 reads CASSPGEGLSTEAFF. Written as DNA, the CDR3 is TGCGCCAGCAGCCCAGGGGAGGGGTTGAGCACTGAAGCTTTCTTT.

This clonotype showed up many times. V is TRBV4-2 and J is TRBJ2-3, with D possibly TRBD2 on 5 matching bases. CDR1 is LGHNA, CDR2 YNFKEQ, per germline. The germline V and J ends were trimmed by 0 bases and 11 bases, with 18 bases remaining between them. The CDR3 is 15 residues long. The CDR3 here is CASSQDDGESSVQYF. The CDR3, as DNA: TGTGCCAGCAGCCAAGATGACGGGGAGAGCTCGGTGCAGTATTTT.

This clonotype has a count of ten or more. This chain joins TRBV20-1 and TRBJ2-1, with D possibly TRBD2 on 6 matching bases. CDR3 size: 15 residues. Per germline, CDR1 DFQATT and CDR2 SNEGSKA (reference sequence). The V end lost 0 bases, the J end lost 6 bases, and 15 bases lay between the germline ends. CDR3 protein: CSARDWASDRNEQFF. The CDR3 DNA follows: TGCAGTGCTAGAGATTGGGCTAGCGATCGCAATGAGCAGTTCTTC.

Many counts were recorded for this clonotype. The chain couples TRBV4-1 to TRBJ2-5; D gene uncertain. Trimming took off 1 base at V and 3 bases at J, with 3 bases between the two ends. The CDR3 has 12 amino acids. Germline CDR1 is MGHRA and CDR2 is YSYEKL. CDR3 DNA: TGCGCCAGCAGCCAAGGCGAAGAGACCCAGTACTTC. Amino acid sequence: CASSQGEETQYF.

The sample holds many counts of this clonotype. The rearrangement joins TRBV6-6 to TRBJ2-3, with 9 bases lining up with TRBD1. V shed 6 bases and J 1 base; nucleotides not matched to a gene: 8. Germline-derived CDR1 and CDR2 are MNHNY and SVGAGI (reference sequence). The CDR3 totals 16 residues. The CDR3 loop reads CASRQQGALGTDTQYF. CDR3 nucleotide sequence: TGTGCCAGCAGGCAACAGGGGGCGTTGGGCACAGATACGCAGTATTTT.

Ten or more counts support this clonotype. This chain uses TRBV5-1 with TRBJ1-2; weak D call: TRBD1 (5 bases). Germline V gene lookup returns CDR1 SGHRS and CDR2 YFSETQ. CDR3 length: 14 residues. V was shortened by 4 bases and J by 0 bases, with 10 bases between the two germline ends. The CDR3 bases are TGCGCCAGCAGCCCGACAGTAGCTAACTATGGCTACACCTTC. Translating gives CASSPTVANYGYTF.

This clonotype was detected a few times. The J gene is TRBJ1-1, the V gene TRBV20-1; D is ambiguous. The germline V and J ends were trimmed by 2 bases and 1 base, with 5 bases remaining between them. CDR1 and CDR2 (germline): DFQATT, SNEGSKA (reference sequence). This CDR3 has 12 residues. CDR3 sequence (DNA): TGCAGTGCTAGATCAACGAACACTGAAGCTTTCTTT. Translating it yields CSARSTNTEAFF.

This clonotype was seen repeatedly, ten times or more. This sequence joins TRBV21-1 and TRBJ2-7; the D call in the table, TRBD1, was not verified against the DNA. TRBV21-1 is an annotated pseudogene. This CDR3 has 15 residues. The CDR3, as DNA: TGTGCCAGCCCCCGGAAGCGAGGGGCTGGGTACGAGCAGTACGTC. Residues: CASPRKRGAGYEQYV.

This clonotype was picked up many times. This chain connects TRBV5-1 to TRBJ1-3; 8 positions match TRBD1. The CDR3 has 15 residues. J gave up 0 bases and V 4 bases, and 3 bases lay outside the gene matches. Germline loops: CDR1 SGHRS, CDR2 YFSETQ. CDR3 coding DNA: TGCGCCAGCAGCCCGGGGACAGGCTCTGGAAACACCATATATTTT. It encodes CASSPGTGSGNTIYF. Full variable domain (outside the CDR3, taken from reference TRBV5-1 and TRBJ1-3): KAGVTQTPRYLIKTRGQQVTLSCSPISGHRSVSWYQQTPGQGLQFLFEYFSETQRNKGNFPGRFSGRQFSNSRSEMNVSTLELGDSALYLCASSPGTGSGNTIYFGEGSWLTVV.

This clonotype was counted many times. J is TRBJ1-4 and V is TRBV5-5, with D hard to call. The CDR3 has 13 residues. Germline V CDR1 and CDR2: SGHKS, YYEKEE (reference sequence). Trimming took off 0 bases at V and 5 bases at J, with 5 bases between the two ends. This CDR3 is CASSLGGNEKLFF. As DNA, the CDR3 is TGTGCCAGCAGCTTGGGAGGGAATGAAAAACTGTTTTTT.

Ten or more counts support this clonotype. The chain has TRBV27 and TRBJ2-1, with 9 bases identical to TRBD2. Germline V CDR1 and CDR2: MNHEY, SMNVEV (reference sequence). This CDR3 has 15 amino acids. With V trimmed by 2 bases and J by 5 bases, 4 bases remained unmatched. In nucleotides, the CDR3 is TGTGCCAGCAGTTTACGCGGGGGGGCGGACAATGAGCAGTTCTTC. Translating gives CASSLRGGADNEQFF.

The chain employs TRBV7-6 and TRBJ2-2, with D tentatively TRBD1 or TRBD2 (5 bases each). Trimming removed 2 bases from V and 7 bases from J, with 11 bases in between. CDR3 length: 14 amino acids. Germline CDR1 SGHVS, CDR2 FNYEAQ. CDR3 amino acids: CASSLQGRGGELFF. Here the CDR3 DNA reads TGTGCCAGCAGCTTACAGGGACGTGGCGGGGAGCTGTTTTTT.

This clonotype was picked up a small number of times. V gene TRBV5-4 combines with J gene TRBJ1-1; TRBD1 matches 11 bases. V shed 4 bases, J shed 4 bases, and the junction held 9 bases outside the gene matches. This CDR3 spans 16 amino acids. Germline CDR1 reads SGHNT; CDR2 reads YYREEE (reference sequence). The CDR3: CASSPGTGGGITEAFF. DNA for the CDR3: TGTGCCAGCAGCCCAGGGACAGGGGGTGGTATCACTGAAGCTTTCTTT.

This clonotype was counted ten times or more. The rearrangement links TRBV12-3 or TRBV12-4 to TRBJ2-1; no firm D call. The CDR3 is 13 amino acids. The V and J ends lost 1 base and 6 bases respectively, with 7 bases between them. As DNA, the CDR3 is TGTGCCAGCAGTTTAGGACACCTCAATGAGCAGTTCTTC. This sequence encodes CASSLGHLNEQFF.

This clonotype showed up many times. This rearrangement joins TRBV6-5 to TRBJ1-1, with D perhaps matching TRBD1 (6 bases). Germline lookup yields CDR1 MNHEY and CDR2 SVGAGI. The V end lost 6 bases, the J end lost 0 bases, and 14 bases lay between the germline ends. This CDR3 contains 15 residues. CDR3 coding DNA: TGTGCCAGCAGCCGTCAGACAGGAATGAACACTGAAGCTTTCTTT. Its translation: CASSRQTGMNTEAFF.